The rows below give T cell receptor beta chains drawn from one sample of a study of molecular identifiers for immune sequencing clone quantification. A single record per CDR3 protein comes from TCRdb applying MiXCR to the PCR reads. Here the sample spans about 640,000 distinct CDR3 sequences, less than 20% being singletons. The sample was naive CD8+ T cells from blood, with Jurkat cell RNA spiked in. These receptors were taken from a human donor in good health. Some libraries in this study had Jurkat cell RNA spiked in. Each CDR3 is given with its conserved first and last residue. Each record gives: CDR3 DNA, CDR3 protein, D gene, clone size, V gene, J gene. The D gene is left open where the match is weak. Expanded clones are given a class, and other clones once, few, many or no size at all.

TGTGCCAGCAGTTCCTTCGGGGGGCCTTACAATGAGCAGTTCTTC	CASSSFGGPYNEQFF	.	few	TRBV6-2/TRBV6-3	TRBJ2-1
TGCAGTCTCCCAGGGGTGGTGACAGATACGCAGTATTTT	CSLPGVVTDTQYF	.	.	TRBV20-1	TRBJ2-3
TGTGCCAGCAGTGAACGGGGGTGGGAGACCCAGTACTTC	CASSERGWETQYF	.	.	TRBV2	TRBJ2-5
TGTGCTAGTGGCCCTAACCCTGGGACAGCCTTCTCTGGAAACACCATATATTTT	CASGPNPGTAFSGNTIYF	TRBD1	.	TRBV12-5	TRBJ1-3
TGTGCCTGGAGTGAGGGACAGGGGAAGGCCTTC	CAWSEGQGKAF	TRBD1	many	TRBV30	TRBJ2-1
TGTGCCAGCAGTTTACCTGGACATAATAATTCACCCCTCCACTTT	CASSLPGHNNSPLHF	.	few	TRBV28	TRBJ1-6
TGTGCCAGCAGCTTGGCCAAGGGCACTCGGGAGACCCAGTACTTC	CASSLAKGTRETQYF	.	few	TRBV5-4	TRBJ2-5
TGCGCCAGCAGCCAGGGGACAGGCCCGGTCTTCCACGAGCAGTACTTC	CASSQGTGPVFHEQYF	TRBD1	many	TRBV4-1	TRBJ2-7
TGTGCCAGCAGCTTAGTCGGACGCCGCACAGATACGCAGTATTTT	CASSLVGRRTDTQYF	.	many	TRBV7-8	TRBJ2-3
TGTGCCAGCAGTGGTACAGCGGCAGATACGCAGTATTTT	CASSGTAADTQYF	.	.	TRBV6-6	TRBJ2-3
TGCAGTGCGAACCAGGGAAGGTTCAACTACGAGCAGTACTTC	CSANQGRFNYEQYF	.	many	TRBV20-1	TRBJ2-7
TGTGCCAGCAGCGCTGGGACCACCTGGGATTCACCCCTCCACTTT	CASSAGTTWDSPLHF	.	many	TRBV9	TRBJ1-6
TGTGCCAGCAGTTTTCCAGGGGGGTATGGCTACACCTTC	CASSFPGGYGYTF	TRBD1	many	TRBV12-3/TRBV12-4	TRBJ1-2
TGTGCCAGCAGTTTTCGAGGACTCATGAACACTGAAGCTTTCTTT	CASSFRGLMNTEAFF	.	few	TRBV28	TRBJ1-1
TGCGCCAGCAGCCCAGACAGCAGAACAACTAATCAGCCCCAGCATTTT	CASSPDSRTTNQPQHF	.	many	TRBV4-3	TRBJ1-5
TGTGCCAGTAGTGGCGGGACAGGGATATTTTCAGACACCGGGGAGCTGTTTTTT	CASSGGTGIFSDTGELFF	TRBD1	.	TRBV19	TRBJ2-2